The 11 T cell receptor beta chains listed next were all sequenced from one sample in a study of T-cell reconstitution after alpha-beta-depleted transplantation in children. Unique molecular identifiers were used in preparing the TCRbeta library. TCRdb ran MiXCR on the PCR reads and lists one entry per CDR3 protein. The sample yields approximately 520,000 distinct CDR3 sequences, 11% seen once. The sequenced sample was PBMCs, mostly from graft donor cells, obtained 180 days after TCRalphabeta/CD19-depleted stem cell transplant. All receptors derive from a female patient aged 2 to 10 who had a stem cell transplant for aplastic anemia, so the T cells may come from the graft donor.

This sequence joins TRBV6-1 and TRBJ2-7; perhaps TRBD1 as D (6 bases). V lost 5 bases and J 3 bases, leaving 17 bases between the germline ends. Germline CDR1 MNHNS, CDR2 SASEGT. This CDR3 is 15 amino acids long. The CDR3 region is CASSPLQGPYYEQYV. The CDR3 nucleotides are TGTGCCAGCAGTCCACTACAGGGACCATACTACGAGCAGTACGTC.

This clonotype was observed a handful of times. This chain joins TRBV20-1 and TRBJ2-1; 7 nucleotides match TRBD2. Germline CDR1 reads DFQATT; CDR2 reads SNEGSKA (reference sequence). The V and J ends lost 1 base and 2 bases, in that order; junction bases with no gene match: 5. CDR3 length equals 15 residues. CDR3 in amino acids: CSARVLGLAYNEQFF. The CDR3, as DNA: TGCAGTGCTAGAGTTTTAGGACTAGCCTACAATGAGCAGTTCTTC.

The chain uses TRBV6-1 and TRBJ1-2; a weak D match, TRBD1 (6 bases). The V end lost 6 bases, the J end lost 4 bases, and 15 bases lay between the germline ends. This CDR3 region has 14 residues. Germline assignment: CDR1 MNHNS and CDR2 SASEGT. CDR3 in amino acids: CASRGGGVGYGYTF. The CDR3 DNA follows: TGTGCCAGCAGAGGAGGGGGGGTTGGCTATGGCTACACCTTC.

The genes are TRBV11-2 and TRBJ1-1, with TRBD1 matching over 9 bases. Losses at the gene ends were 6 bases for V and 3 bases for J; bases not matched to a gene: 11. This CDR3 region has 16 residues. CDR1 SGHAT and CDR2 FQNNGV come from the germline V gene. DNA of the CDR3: TGTGCCAGCAGTTCGAGGGGACAGGGAGGGGACACTGAAGCTTTCTTT. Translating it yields CASSSRGQGGDTEAFF.

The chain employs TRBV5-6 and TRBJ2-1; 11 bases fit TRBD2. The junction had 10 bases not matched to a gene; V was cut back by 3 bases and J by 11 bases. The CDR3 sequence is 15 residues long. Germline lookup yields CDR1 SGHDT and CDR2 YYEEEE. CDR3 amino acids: CASSSGLAGKKKQFF. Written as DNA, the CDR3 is TGTGCCAGCAGCTCTGGACTAGCGGGTAAAAAAAAGCAGTTCTTC.

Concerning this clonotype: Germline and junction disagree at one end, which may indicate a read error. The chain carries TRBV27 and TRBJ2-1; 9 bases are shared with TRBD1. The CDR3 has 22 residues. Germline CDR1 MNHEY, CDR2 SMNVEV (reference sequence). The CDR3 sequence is CASSSIERVGQGGLSSYNERFF. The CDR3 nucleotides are TGTGCCAGCAGTTCCATAGAGAGGGTGGGACAGGGTGGTTTGAGCTCCTACAATGAGCGGTTCTTC.

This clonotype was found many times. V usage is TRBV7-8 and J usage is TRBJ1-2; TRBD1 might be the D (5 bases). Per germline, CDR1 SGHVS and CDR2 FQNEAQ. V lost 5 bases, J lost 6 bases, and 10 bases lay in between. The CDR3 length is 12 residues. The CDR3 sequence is CASSRGGNGYTF. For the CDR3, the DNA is TGTGCCAGCAGCCGGGGGGGTAATGGCTACACCTTC. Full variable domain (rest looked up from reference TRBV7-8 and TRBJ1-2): GAGVSQSPRYKVAKRGQDVALRCDPISGHVSLFWYQQALGQGPEFLTYFQNEAQLDKSGLPSDRFFAERPEGSVSTLKIQRTQQEDSAVYLCASSRGGNGYTFGSGTRLTVV.

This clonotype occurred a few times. CDR3 nucleotide sequence: TGTGCCAGCAGTTCGCCCGGGACAGGGACTTACTACAATGAGCAGTTCTTC. Translation gives CASSSPGTGTYYNEQFF. The V call is TRBV12-3 or TRBV12-4, the J call TRBJ2-1; 9 bases agree with TRBD1. J gave up 3 bases and V 4 bases, and 10 bases lay outside the gene matches. CDR3 length equals 17 residues.

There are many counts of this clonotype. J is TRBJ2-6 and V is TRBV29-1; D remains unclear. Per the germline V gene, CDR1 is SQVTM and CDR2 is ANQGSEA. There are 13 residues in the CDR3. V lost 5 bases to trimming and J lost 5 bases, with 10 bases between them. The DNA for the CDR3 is TGCAGCGTTACCATTCCGTGGGCCAACGTCCTGACTTTC. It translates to CSVTIPWANVLTF.

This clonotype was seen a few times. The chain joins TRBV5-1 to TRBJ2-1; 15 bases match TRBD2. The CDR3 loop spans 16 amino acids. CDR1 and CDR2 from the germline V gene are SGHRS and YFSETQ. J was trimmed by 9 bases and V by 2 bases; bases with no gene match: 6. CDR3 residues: CASSFGLAGGPGEQFF. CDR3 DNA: TGCGCCAGCAGCTTCGGACTAGCGGGAGGGCCAGGTGAGCAGTTCTTC.

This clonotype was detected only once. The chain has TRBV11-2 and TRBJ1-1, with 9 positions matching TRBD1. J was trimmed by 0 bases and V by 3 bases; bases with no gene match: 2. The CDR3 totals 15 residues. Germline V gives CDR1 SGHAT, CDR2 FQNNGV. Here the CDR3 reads CASSFGQGLNTEAFF. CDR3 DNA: TGTGCCAGCAGCTTTGGACAGGGGTTGAACACTGAAGCTTTCTTT.